One and the same sample provided the 9 T cell receptor beta chains below, sequenced in a study of spatial heterogeneity in lung cancer. Study-wide results and caveats: Counts of expanded intratumoral alpha and beta TCRs tracked tumor mutation counts.

Stated time point: sample taken at primary tumor resection. For these receptors, no antigen is known. TCRdb re-derived calls from the 5' RACE reads in MiXCR, one entry per CDR3 protein. The table shows about 27,000 distinct CDR3 sequences, with roughly 6.9% occurring only once. The specimen comprised lung tumor tissue, sampled at surgery. The source is a male donor with early-stage non-small cell lung cancer.

V usage is TRBV5-1 and J usage is TRBJ2-7; D ambiguous. This CDR3 comprises 12 residues. With 2 bases removed from V and 5 bases from J, the gap between germline ends came to 8 bases. Per germline, CDR1 SGHRS and CDR2 YFSETQ. CDR3 sequence (DNA): TGCGCCAGCAGCTTCATTGGGGACGAGCAGTACTTC. As protein: CASSFIGDEQYF.

This clonotype was counted at least ten times. The genes are TRBV11-3 and TRBJ2-3; the D is unclear. Germline V gene sequence: CDR1 SGHNT, CDR2 YENEEA. This CDR3 is 14 amino acids long. V shed 5 bases and J shed 4 bases, with 13 bases lying between them. CDR3 bases: TGTGCCAGCAGCGTAGGGCCTAACGCAGATACGCAGTATTTT. This gives the protein CASSVGPNADTQYF.

The sample holds a few counts of this clonotype. Given a much more abundant clone one base away, this may be a read error. CDR3 protein: CSVVGQGRNQPQHF. In DNA form, the CDR3 reads TGCAGCGTTGTTGGACAGGGGAGGAATCAGCCCCAGCATTTT. V gene TRBV29-1 combines with J gene TRBJ1-5; 9 bases are a match to TRBD1. From germline, CDR1 is SQVTM and CDR2 ANQGSEA. The CDR3 spans 14 residues. J lost 4 bases, V lost 4 bases, and 5 bases had no gene match.

This clonotype has at least ten counts. The V call is TRBV29-1, the J call TRBJ2-6, with D uncertain. Trimming took 5 bases from V and 4 from J, leaving 12 bases between them. This CDR3 is 14 amino acids long. Germline V gene sequence: CDR1 SQVTM, CDR2 ANQGSEA. CDR3 loop: CSVPKGPGANVLTF. The DNA of the CDR3 is TGCAGCGTTCCCAAGGGTCCCGGGGCCAACGTCCTGACTTTC.

This sequence joins TRBV3-1 and TRBJ2-3; D possibly uses TRBD1 or TRBD2 (5 bases each). V gave up 2 bases and J gave up 11 bases, with 14 bases separating them. Germline CDR1 LGHDT, CDR2 YNNKEL (reference sequence). This CDR3 contains 13 residues. The chain's CDR3 is CASSQSWGGGQYF. The CDR3 DNA sequence: TGTGCCAGCAGCCAATCCTGGGGCGGAGGGCAGTATTTT.

The V gene is TRBV4-2, the J gene TRBJ2-3, with D possibly being TRBD1 (5 bases). Germline V lookup: CDR1 LGHNA, CDR2 YNFKEQ. CDR3 size: 13 residues. The V and J ends lost 6 bases and 4 bases respectively, with 11 bases between them. The CDR3, as DNA: TGTGCCAGCAGATTCCAGGGTGCAGATACGCAGTATTTT. It codes for CASRFQGADTQYF.

This clonotype is medium-sized within its sample. V usage is TRBV7-2 and J usage is TRBJ2-5; D gene uncertain. V lost 5 bases, J lost 9 bases, and 13 bases lay in between. CDR1 is SGHTA and CDR2 is FQGNSA in the germline V gene. The CDR3 has 12 amino acids. DNA of the CDR3: TGTGCCAGCAGCAATCAGGCGGCGGCCCAGTACTTC. It yields the protein CASSNQAAAQYF.

The chain uses TRBV5-1 and TRBJ2-1; no definite D call. V was cut by 3 bases and J by 5 bases, with 9 bases left in between. Germline assignment: CDR1 SGHRS and CDR2 YFSETQ. This CDR3 has 13 amino acids. CDR3 sequence reads: CASSSDGHNEQFF. The CDR3 DNA follows: TGCGCCAGCAGCTCCGACGGGCACAATGAGCAGTTCTTC.

This clonotype was seen ten or more times. The rearrangement joins TRBV28 to TRBJ2-3, with D possibly TRBD2 on 6 matching bases. From germline, CDR1 is MDHEN and CDR2 SYDVKM. The CDR3 is made up of 16 amino acids. V lost 8 bases and J lost 4, with 22 bases in between. The CDR3 protein is CASYDLTRDSSDTQYF. In DNA, the CDR3 is TGTGCCAGCTATGACCTGACTAGAGATTCCTCAGATACGCAGTATTTT.